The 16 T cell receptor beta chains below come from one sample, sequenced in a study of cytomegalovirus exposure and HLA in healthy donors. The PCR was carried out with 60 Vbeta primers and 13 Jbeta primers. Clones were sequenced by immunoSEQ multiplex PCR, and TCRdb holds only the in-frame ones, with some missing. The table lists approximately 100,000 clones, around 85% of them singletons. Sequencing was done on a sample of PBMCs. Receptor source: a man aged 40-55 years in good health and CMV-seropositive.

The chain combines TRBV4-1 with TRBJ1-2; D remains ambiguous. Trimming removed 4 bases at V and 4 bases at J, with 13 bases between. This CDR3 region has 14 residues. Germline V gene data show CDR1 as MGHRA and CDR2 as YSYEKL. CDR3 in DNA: TGCGCCAGCAGCCCAGGCCCACAGACCTATGGCTACACCTTC. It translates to CASSPGPQTYGYTF.

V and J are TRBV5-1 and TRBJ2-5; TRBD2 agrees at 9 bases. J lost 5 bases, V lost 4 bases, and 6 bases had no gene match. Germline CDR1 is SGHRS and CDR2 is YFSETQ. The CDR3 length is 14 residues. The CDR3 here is CASSPGLAWETQYF. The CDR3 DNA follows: TGCGCCAGCAGCCCCGGACTAGCGTGGGAGACCCAGTACTTC.

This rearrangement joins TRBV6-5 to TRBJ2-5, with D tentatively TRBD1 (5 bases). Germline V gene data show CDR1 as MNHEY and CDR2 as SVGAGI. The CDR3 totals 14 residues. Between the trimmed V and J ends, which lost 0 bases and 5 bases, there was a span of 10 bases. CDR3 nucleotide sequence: TGTGCCAGCAGTTACTCGGGGCGCCAGGAGACCCAGTACTTC. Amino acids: CASSYSGRQETQYF.

CDR3 amino acids: CATEGQVDEKLFF. CDR3 nucleotides: TGTGCCACCGAGGGACAGGTAGATGAAAAACTGTTTTTT. The genes are TRBV28 and TRBJ1-4; TRBD1 aligns across 8 bases. This CDR3 spans 13 amino acids. CDR1 and CDR2 (germline): MDHEN, SYDVKM. V was pared by 10 bases and J by 6 bases, with 7 bases of the junction left unmatched.

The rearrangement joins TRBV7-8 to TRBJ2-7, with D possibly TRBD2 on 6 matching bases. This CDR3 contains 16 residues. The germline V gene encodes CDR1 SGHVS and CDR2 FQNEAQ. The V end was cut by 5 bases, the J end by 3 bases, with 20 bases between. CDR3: CASSPHGSGRRYEQYF. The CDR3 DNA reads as TGTGCCAGCAGCCCCCATGGGAGCGGGCGACGCTACGAGCAGTACTTC. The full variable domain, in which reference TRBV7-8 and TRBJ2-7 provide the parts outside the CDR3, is GAGVSQSPRYKVAKRGQDVALRCDPISGHVSLFWYQQALGQGPEFLTYFQNEAQLDKSGLPSDRFFAERPEGSVSTLKIQRTQQEDSAVYLCASSPHGSGRRYEQYFGPGTRLTVT.

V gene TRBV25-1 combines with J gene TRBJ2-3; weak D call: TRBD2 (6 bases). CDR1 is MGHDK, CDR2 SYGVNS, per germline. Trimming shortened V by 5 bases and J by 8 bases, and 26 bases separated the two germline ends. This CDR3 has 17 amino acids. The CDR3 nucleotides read TGTGCCAGCAGTACCGACTGGACGGGAGTTGGCGCCAGTACGCAGTATTTT. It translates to CASSTDWTGVGASTQYF.

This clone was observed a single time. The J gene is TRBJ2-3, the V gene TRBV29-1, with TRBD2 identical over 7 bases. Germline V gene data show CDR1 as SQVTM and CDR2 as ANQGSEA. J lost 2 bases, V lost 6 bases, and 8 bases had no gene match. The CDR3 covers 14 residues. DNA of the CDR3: TGCAGCGTGAAACGAGCGGGGACCACAGATACGCAGTATTTT. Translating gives CSVKRAGTTDTQYF.

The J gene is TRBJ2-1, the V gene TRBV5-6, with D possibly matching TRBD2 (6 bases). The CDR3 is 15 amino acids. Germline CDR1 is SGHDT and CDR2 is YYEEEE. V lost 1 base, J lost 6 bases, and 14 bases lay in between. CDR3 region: CASSLLAGSSNEQFF. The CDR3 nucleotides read TGTGCCAGCAGCTTGTTGGCGGGAAGTAGCAATGAGCAGTTCTTC.

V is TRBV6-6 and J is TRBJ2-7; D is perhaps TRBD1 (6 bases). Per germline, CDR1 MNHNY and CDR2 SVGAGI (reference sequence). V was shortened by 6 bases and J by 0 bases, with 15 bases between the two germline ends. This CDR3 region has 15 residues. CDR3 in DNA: TGTGCCAGCAGCCAGGCAGGGGCGAGCTCCTACGAGCAGTACTTC. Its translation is CASSQAGASSYEQYF.

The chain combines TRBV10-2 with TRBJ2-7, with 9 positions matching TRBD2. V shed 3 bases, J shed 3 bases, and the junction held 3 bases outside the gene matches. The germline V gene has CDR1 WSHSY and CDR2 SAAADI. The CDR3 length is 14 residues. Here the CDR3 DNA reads TGCGCCAGCAGTGATAGCGGGAGAAACTACGAGCAGTACTTC. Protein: CASSDSGRNYEQYF.

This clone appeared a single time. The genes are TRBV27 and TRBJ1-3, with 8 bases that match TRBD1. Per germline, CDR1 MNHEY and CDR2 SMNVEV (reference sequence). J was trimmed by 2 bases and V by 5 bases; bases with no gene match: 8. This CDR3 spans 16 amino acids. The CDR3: CASSLTGVGPGNTIYF. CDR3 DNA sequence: TGTGCCAGCAGTCTGACAGGGGTGGGTCCTGGAAACACCATATATTTT.

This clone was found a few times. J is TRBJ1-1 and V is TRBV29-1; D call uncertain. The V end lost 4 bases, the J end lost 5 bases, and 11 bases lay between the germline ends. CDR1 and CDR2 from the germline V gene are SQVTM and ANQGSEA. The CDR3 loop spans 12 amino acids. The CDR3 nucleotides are TGCAGCGTTGTGCGGGAATCGACTGAAGCTTTCTTT. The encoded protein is CSVVRESTEAFF.

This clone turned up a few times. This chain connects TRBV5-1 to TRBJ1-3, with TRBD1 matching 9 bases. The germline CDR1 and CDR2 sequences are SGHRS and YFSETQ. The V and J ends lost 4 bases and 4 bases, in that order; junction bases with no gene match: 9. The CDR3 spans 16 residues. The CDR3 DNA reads TGCGCCAGCAGCGTTTCCGGGACAGGGAACGGAAACACCATATATTTT. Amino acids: CASSVSGTGNGNTIYF.

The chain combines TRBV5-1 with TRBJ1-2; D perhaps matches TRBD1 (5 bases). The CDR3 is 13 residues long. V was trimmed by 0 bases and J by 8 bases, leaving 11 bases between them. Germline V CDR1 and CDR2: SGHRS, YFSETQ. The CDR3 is CASSLGGDRGYTF. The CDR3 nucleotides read TGCGCCAGCAGCTTGGGGGGGGATCGAGGCTACACCTTC.

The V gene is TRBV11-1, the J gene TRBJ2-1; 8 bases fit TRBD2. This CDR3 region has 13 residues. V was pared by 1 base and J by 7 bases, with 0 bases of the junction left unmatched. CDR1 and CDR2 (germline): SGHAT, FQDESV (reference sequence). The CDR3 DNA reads TGTGCCAGCAGCTTAGTAGCGGGGAATGAGCAGTTCTTC. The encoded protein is CASSLVAGNEQFF.

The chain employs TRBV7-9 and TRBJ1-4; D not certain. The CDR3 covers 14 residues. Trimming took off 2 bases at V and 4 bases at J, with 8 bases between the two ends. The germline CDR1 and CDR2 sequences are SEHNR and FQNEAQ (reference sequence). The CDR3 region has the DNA TGTGCCAGCAGCTTAAAGCCTGATAATGAAAAACTGTTTTTT. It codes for CASSLKPDNEKLFF.